This entry lists 24 T cell receptor beta chains sequenced from one sample in a study of siplizumab effects on memory and regulatory T cells. The assay was immunoSEQ multiplex PCR, and TCRdb's table has in-frame clones only and misses some. The table records about 50,000 clones, more than 85% of them present only once. The sequencing sample was made of naive CD8+ T cells sorted from blood. These receptors originate from a human donor in good health.

The V gene is TRBV5-6, the J gene TRBJ2-5; D is ambiguous. V shed 0 bases and J shed 5 bases, with 8 bases lying between them. CDR1 is SGHDT and CDR2 is YYEEEE in the germline V gene. This CDR3 is 13 amino acids long. This CDR3 is CASSLEGWETQYF. The CDR3 DNA sequence: TGTGCCAGCAGCTTGGAGGGCTGGGAGACCCAGTACTTC.

The CDR3 DNA sequence: TGTGCCAGCAGCTTACCCGGGGCTGTCTACAATGAGCAGTTCTTC. Its protein product is CASSLPGAVYNEQFF. The V and J genes are TRBV7-9 and TRBJ2-1, with D perhaps TRBD1 or TRBD2 (5 bases each). The CDR3 loop spans 15 amino acids. CDR1 is SEHNR and CDR2 is FQNEAQ in the germline V gene (reference sequence). The V and J ends lost 2 bases and 3 bases respectively, with 11 bases between them.

A note on this clone: Other nucleotide sequences in the sample specify the same CDR3. The CDR3 nucleotides read TGTGCCAGCAGTTTATCAGGTGGACAGTTCTATGGCTACACCTTC. This sequence encodes CASSLSGGQFYGYTF. This rearrangement joins TRBV27 to TRBJ1-2; perhaps TRBD1 as D (6 bases). CDR3 length: 15 residues. Trimming cost V 0 bases and J 4 bases, with 12 bases left between them. The germline V gene encodes CDR1 MNHEY and CDR2 SMNVEV (reference sequence).

The J gene is TRBJ1-4, the V gene TRBV9; D is undetermined. CDR1 and CDR2 (germline): SGDLS, YYNGEE. This CDR3 has 14 residues. The germline V and J ends were trimmed by 4 bases and 2 bases, with 9 bases remaining between them. CDR3 DNA sequence: TGTGCCAGCAGCCTAGGGTCTACTAATGAAAAACTGTTTTTT. Its translation: CASSLGSTNEKLFF.

V is TRBV7-8 and J is TRBJ2-7, with 9 bases fitting TRBD2. Germline CDR1 SGHVS, CDR2 FQNEAQ. The V gene end was trimmed by 5 bases and the J gene end by 8 bases; junction bases not matched to a gene: 25. The CDR3 extends over 19 amino acids. The CDR3 spells CASSLLGVLAGASFPKQYF. The DNA for the CDR3 is TGTGCCAGCAGCCTCCTCGGGGTCTTAGCGGGAGCCTCTTTTCCCAAGCAGTACTTC.

The rearrangement joins TRBV7-8 to TRBJ1-4; D call uncertain. Germline CDR1 is SGHVS and CDR2 is FQNEAQ. The CDR3 runs 12 residues. V gave up 5 bases and J gave up 8 bases, with 9 bases separating them. This CDR3 reads CASSPMGEKLFF. The CDR3 bases are TGTGCCAGCAGCCCGATGGGGGAAAAACTGTTTTTT.

This chain uses TRBV18 with TRBJ2-1; TRBD2 matches at 16 bases. CDR1 and CDR2 from the germline V gene are KGHSH and LQKENI. V was clipped by 4 bases and J by 0 bases; unmatched bases: 3. The CDR3 spans 18 residues. The CDR3 DNA sequence: TGTGCCAGCTCACGAGGGACTAGCGGGGGGGCCTCCTACAATGAGCAGTTCTTC. This gives the protein CASSRGTSGGASYNEQFF.

V and J are TRBV4-1 and TRBJ2-7; no clear D gene. The V and J ends lost 1 base and 0 bases respectively, with 10 bases between them. Germline-derived CDR1 and CDR2 are MGHRA and YSYEKL. CDR3 size: 15 residues. CDR3 in DNA: TGCGCCAGCAGCCAAGTGTTAACGAGCTCCTACGAGCAGTACTTC. Translation gives CASSQVLTSSYEQYF.

V and J are TRBV4-1 and TRBJ1-1, with D perhaps TRBD1 (5 bases). This CDR3 has 13 residues. Per the germline V gene, CDR1 is MGHRA and CDR2 is YSYEKL. V was shortened by 6 bases and J by 5 bases, with 13 bases between the two germline ends. CDR3 sequence: CASSLGGNTEAFF. DNA of the CDR3: TGCGCCAGCAGTTTGGGGGGGAATACTGAAGCTTTCTTT.

V is TRBV19 and J is TRBJ1-5, with no clear D. There are 16 residues in the CDR3. CDR1 and CDR2 (germline): LNHDA, SQIVND (reference sequence). V shed 5 bases and J shed 0 bases, with 14 bases lying between them. The CDR3 sequence is CASSGTGVYSNQPQHF. CDR3 coding DNA: TGTGCCAGTAGTGGAACGGGAGTTTATAGCAATCAGCCCCAGCATTTT.

This chain links TRBV4-1 with TRBJ1-5; 9 nucleotides align to TRBD1. Germline V lookup: CDR1 MGHRA, CDR2 YSYEKL. The CDR3 sequence is 15 residues long. Losses at the gene ends were 1 base for V and 9 bases for J; bases not matched to a gene: 7. The chain's CDR3 is CASSQGTGEGLPQHF. CDR3 DNA sequence: TGCGCCAGCAGCCAAGGGACAGGGGAGGGACTGCCCCAGCATTTT.

V gene TRBV27 combines with J gene TRBJ1-2; no clear D gene. Germline values: CDR1 MNHEY, CDR2 SMNVEV (reference sequence). V lost 5 bases, J lost 4 bases, and 14 bases lay in between. The CDR3 covers 14 residues. The CDR3 nucleotides are TGTGCCAGCAGTGGCAAGGGTCGGGTCTATGGCTACACCTTC. Encoded protein: CASSGKGRVYGYTF.

The J gene is TRBJ2-3, the V gene TRBV7-9, with 7 bases matching TRBD1. With V trimmed by 5 bases and J by 0 bases, 8 bases remained unmatched. Germline V gene data show CDR1 as SEHNR and CDR2 as FQNEAQ (reference sequence). The CDR3 has 16 residues. The CDR3 spells CASSTTDRPSTDTQYF. The CDR3 DNA is TGTGCCAGCAGCACCACGGACAGGCCTAGCACAGATACGCAGTATTTT.

In this sample, this clone turned up once. The chain recombines TRBV10-2 with TRBJ2-7; 8 bases fit TRBD2. The V gene end was trimmed by 8 bases and the J gene end by 2 bases; junction bases not matched to a gene: 2. Per germline, CDR1 WSHSY and CDR2 SAAADI. The CDR3 is 12 amino acids. CDR3 DNA sequence: TGCGCCAGCCAGGGACTAGCCTACGAGCAGTACTTC. Its translation is CASQGLAYEQYF.

The chain uses TRBV5-6 and TRBJ2-7, with D hard to call. CDR1 is SGHDT, CDR2 YYEEEE, per germline. V dropped 1 base and J dropped 7 bases, with 15 bases sitting between them. There are 14 residues in the CDR3. CDR3 bases: TGTGCCAGCAGCTTGAATGCGTTAATCGGGGAGCAGTACTTC. Its protein is CASSLNALIGEQYF.

In its sample, this clone was seen a few times. The chain has TRBV4-1 and TRBJ1-2; TRBD1 agrees at 8 bases. The CDR3 is made up of 15 amino acids. CDR1 MGHRA and CDR2 YSYEKL come from the germline V gene. Trimming cost V 1 base and J 2 bases; bases outside gene matches: 3. CDR3 residues: CASSQVGQENYGYTF. The CDR3 bases are TGCGCCAGCAGCCAAGTGGGACAGGAGAACTATGGCTACACCTTC.

In the case of this clone: Other nucleotide sequences in the sample specify the same CDR3. This chain links TRBV19 with TRBJ2-5, with a weak D call TRBD2 (6 bases). Trimming removed 3 bases from V and 1 base from J, with 9 bases in between. The CDR3 runs 14 residues. CDR1 and CDR2 (germline): LNHDA, SQIVND (reference sequence). CDR3 nucleotides: TGTGCCAGTAGTATTATGGGAGGCCAAGAGACCCAGTACTTC. As protein: CASSIMGGQETQYF.

CDR3 DNA: TGTGCCAGCAACCTGTTCACAGATACGCAGTATTTT. Residues: CASNLFTDTQYF. This chain uses TRBV7-9 with TRBJ2-3; no definite D call. The CDR3 extends over 12 amino acids. Germline CDR1 reads SEHNR; CDR2 reads FQNEAQ (reference sequence). Between the trimmed V and J ends, which lost 7 bases and 2 bases, there was a span of 7 bases.

This clone was observed a handful of times. The chain couples TRBV9 to TRBJ1-3; D is undetermined. Germline values: CDR1 SGDLS, CDR2 YYNGEE. V lost 0 bases and J lost 0, with 13 bases in between. The CDR3 extends over 17 amino acids. CDR3 amino acids: CASSVVGQAFSGNTIYF. The CDR3 bases are TGTGCCAGCAGCGTAGTTGGGCAGGCCTTCTCTGGAAACACCATATATTTT.

The chain couples TRBV19 to TRBJ2-7; D not resolved. Germline CDR1 LNHDA, CDR2 SQIVND (reference sequence). The CDR3 is 12 residues long. The V end lost 1 base, the J end lost 3 bases, and 4 bases lay between the germline ends. CDR3 sequence: CASSIGNYEQYF. The CDR3 DNA reads TGTGCCAGTAGTATAGGGAACTACGAGCAGTACTTC. The entire variable domain, with the rest obtained from reference TRBV19 and TRBJ2-7, is as follows: DGGITQSPKYLFRKEGQNVTLSCEQNLNHDAMYWYRQDPGQGLRLIYYSQIVNDFQKGDIAEGYSVSREKKESFPLTVTSAQKNPTAFYLCASSIGNYEQYFGPGTRLTVT.

The genes are TRBV14 and TRBJ2-7; D unclear. This CDR3 spans 14 amino acids. Trimming left V 0 bases short and J 3 bases short, with 9 bases between. Germline V CDR1 and CDR2: SGHDN, FVKESK. CDR3 in DNA: TGTGCCAGCAGCCAAGATAGCATCTTCTACGAGCAGTACTTC. Translation: CASSQDSIFYEQYF.

The genes are TRBV5-6 and TRBJ2-7; no definite D call. V was pared by 0 bases and J by 7 bases, with 8 bases between. The germline CDR1 and CDR2 sequences are SGHDT and YYEEEE. This CDR3 comprises 12 residues. CDR3 bases: TGTGCCAGCAGCTTGGTTCCCCTGGAGCAGTACTTC. This sequence encodes CASSLVPLEQYF. Full variable domain (remainder filled in from reference TRBV5-6 and TRBJ2-7): DAGVTQSPTHLIKTRGQQVTLRCSPKSGHDTVSWYQQALGQGPQFIFQYYEEEERQRGNFPDRFSGHQFPNYSSELNVNALLLGDSALYLCASSLVPLEQYFGPGTRLTVT.

In this sample, this clone turned up a few times. The chain couples TRBV9 to TRBJ1-5; D not resolved. The CDR3 sequence is 13 residues long. Germline-derived CDR1 and CDR2 are SGDLS and YYNGEE. V was clipped by 4 bases and J by 6 bases, with 11 bases between them. CDR3 sequence reads: CASSHSPGQPQHF. Here the CDR3 DNA reads TGTGCCAGCAGCCATTCCCCGGGTCAGCCCCAGCATTTT.

The genes are TRBV2 and TRBJ2-3; 8 positions match TRBD2. From germline, CDR1 is SNHLY and CDR2 FYNNEI. V dropped 9 bases and J dropped 4; count of bases not matched to a gene: 9. This CDR3 has 14 residues. CDR3 nucleotide sequence: TGTGCCAGTGCGACTAGCGAGGGGCCAGATACGCAGTATTTT. Amino acids: CASATSEGPDTQYF. The full variable domain, in which reference TRBV2 and TRBJ2-3 provide the parts outside the CDR3, is EPEVTQTPSHQVTQMGQEVILRCVPISNHLYFYWYRQILGQKVEFLVSFYNNEISEKSEIFDDQFSVERPDGSNFTLKIRSTKLEDSAMYFCASATSEGPDTQYFGPGTRLTVL.